The rows below give T cell receptor beta chains drawn from one sample of a study of blood T cell repertoires in COVID-19. Using immunoSEQ multiplex PCR, the repertoire was profiled, and TCRdb retains in-frame clones only, with some absent. The table records about 270,000 clones, 80% to 85% of them present only once. Sample: peripheral blood. Receptor source: a woman in her sixties or seventies with active or convalescent COVID-19. Each CDR3 is given with its conserved first and last residue. A D gene is named only where the DNA matches it firmly. The size entry is marked missing in some rows and otherwise reads once, few, many or a size class.

abundance,d_gene,j_gene,v_gene,CDR3nt,CDR3aa
NA,NA,TRBJ1-5,TRBV12-1,TGTGCCAGCAGCTTCCGGGACAGGGAGGGAAGAAGCAATCAGCCCCAGCATTTT,CASSFRDREGRSNQPQHF
once,NA,TRBJ1-5,TRBV7-9,TGTGCCAGTTCCTTATCGTATAGCAATCAGCCCCAGCATTTT,CASSLSYSNQPQHF
NA,TRBD2,TRBJ2-2,TRBV11-2,TGTGCCAGCAGCTTGCGGGGGGCGAACACCGGGGAGCTGTTTTTT,CASSLRGANTGELFF
NA,NA,TRBJ1-1,TRBV4-2,TGTGCCAGCAGCCAAGAGGGACACACGAACACTGAAGCTTTCTTT,CASSQEGHTNTEAFF
NA,NA,TRBJ1-2,TRBV29-1,TGCAGCGTTAACGGGGGTCTTGCTAACTATGGCTACACCTTC,CSVNGGLANYGYTF
NA,NA,TRBJ1-2,TRBV30,TGTGCCTGGAGTGTCGGGGGTGGATATGGCTACACCTTC,CAWSVGGGYGYTF
NA,TRBD1,TRBJ2-7,TRBV7-2,TGTGCCAGCAGCTTAGCCGGGGGACAGGGCATCTACGAGCAGTACTTC,CASSLAGGQGIYEQYF
NA,NA,TRBJ1-4,TRBV19,TGTGCCTCCAAACGGAGGGGAACTAATGAAAAACTGTTTTTT,CASKRRGTNEKLFF
NA,TRBD1,TRBJ1-5,TRBV9,TGTGCCAGCAGCGAGGGACAGGGTGTTGGTAATCAGCCCCAGCATTTT,CASSEGQGVGNQPQHF
NA,TRBD1,TRBJ1-2,TRBV27,TGTGCCAGCAGTCCCAGCCCCCGGTACAGGGGGTCCTATGGCTACACCTTC,CASSPSPRYRGSYGYTF
NA,TRBD1,TRBJ1-4,TRBV19,TGTGCCAGTGCCCGGGACAGGGGTAATGAAAAACTGTTTTTT,CASARDRGNEKLFF
NA,NA,TRBJ1-2,TRBV4-2,TGTGCCAGCAGCCAAGCGGGCCGGGACAACGGCTACACCTTC,CASSQAGRDNGYTF
NA,NA,TRBJ2-2,TRBV5-4,TGTGCCAGCAGCTTGGATCCAGGGAACACCGGGGAGCTGTTTTTT,CASSLDPGNTGELFF
few,TRBD1,TRBJ1-1,TRBV30,TGTGCCTGGAGCACAGGGGCGTCCACTGAAGCTTTCTTT,CAWSTGASTEAFF
once,NA,TRBJ1-6,TRBV4-2,TGTGCCAGTGTACAGGGCGTAAGTTTTAATTCACCCCTCCACTTT,CASVQGVSFNSPLHF
NA,NA,TRBJ2-2,TRBV25-1,TGTGCCAGCAGTGAAGATTCCGTGCGGGAGAACACCGGGGAGCTGTTTTTT,CASSEDSVRENTGELFF
NA,NA,TRBJ2-2,TRBV5-4,TGTGCCAGCAGCTTGGGCCGGGACTCTAACACCGGGGAGCTGTTTTTT,CASSLGRDSNTGELFF
NA,TRBD1,TRBJ1-1,TRBV10-3,TGTGCCATCAGTGCACGGGACAGGGTGGTGGGGACTGAAGCTTTCTTT,CAISARDRVVGTEAFF
NA,NA,TRBJ1-2,TRBV10-3,TGTGCCATCAGAGAGGCGTTGCTCTATGGCTACACCTTC,CAIREALLYGYTF
NA,NA,TRBJ2-1,TRBV11-2,TGTGCCAGCAGCTTAGATTGGGGAGATGAGCAGTTCTTC,CASSLDWGDEQFF
NA,TRBD2,TRBJ2-5,TRBV3-1/TRBV3-2,TGTGCCAGCAGCCGAGGGACTAGCAGGGAGACCCAGTACTTC,CASSRGTSRETQYF
few,TRBD1,TRBJ1-2,TRBV5-1,TGCGCCAGCAGCGCCGGACAGGGAGTTTATGGCTACACCTTC,CASSAGQGVYGYTF
NA,NA,TRBJ2-1,TRBV7-9,TGTGCCAGCAGCTCGCGGGACCGAGAGAGATACAATGAGCAGTTCTTC,CASSSRDRERYNEQFF
NA,TRBD2,TRBJ2-3,TRBV4-2,TGTGCCAGCAGCCACTTTAATAGCGGGGGGACTTACTCTAGCACAGATACGCAGTATTTT,CASSHFNSGGTYSSTDTQYF
NA,NA,TRBJ2-1,TRBV24-1,TGTGCCACCAGTGCCGGGAACAATGAGCAGTTCTTC,CATSAGNNEQFF
NA,TRBD2,TRBJ2-1,TRBV6-1,TGTGCCAGCAGTGAAGGAGTAGCGGGGGAGGGTGAGCAGTTCTTC,CASSEGVAGEGEQFF
once,NA,TRBJ1-1,TRBV9,TGTGCCAGCAGCGCGCAGGGCCTGAACACTGAAGCTTTCTTT,CASSAQGLNTEAFF
NA,TRBD1,TRBJ1-4,TRBV6-1,TGTGCCAGCAGTGAAGACAGGGGGGGGACTAATGAAAAACTGTTTTTT,CASSEDRGGTNEKLFF
NA,TRBD1,TRBJ1-1,TRBV11-2,TGTGCCAGCAGCTTAGTTCAGGGGGTAAGTGAAGCTTTCTTT,CASSLVQGVSEAFF
NA,NA,TRBJ2-3,TRBV7-9,TGTGCCAGCAGCTTTGAAGGGGCGGCAGATACGCAGTATTTT,CASSFEGAADTQYF
NA,NA,TRBJ2-6,TRBV5-1,TGCGCCAGCAGCTTGGCAAATGAGGTGGCCAACGTCCTGACTTTC,CASSLANEVANVLTF
NA,NA,TRBJ1-2,TRBV18,TGTGCCAGCTCACCACGTTCAGGGGAGGGCTACACCTTC,CASSPRSGEGYTF
NA,TRBD1,TRBJ1-6,TRBV5-5,TGTGCCAGCAGCTTGGACTCCGGGACAGGTCGCTTTTCACCCCTCCACTTT,CASSLDSGTGRFSPLHF
NA,TRBD1,TRBJ2-2,TRBV4-1,TGCGCCAGCAGCCAAAAGGGACAGGCGAACACCGGGGAGCTGTTTTTT,CASSQKGQANTGELFF
few,TRBD1,TRBJ1-2,TRBV7-2,TGTGCCAGCAGCTTAACAGGGACAGACTATGGCTACACCTTC,CASSLTGTDYGYTF
NA,TRBD1,TRBJ1-1,TRBV7-9,TGTGCCAGCACCCAAGGGGACAGGGAAGCGACTGAAGCTTTCTTT,CASTQGDREATEAFF
NA,NA,TRBJ2-5,TRBV2,TGTGCCAGCACCCCTCAGGGGGGCCAAGAGACCCAGTACTTC,CASTPQGGQETQYF
few,TRBD1,TRBJ1-2,TRBV6-2/TRBV6-3,TGTGCCAGCAGTGATCCGGGACAGGATTTCTATGGCTACACCTTC,CASSDPGQDFYGYTF
NA,TRBD1,TRBJ1-5,TRBV19,TGTGCCAGTTCTTCGGACAGGGGCAAATACTTCGACAATCAGCCCCAGCATTTT,CASSSDRGKYFDNQPQHF
NA,NA,TRBJ1-5,TRBV10-3,TGTGCCATCAGTGAGGGGGAAGGGGGGGCTAACAATCAGCCCCAGCATTTT,CAISEGEGGANNQPQHF
NA,NA,TRBJ2-4,TRBV11-2,TGTGCCAGCAGCTTGGGGGACGGGGGCAAAAACATTCAGTACTTC,CASSLGDGGKNIQYF
NA,NA,TRBJ2-3,TRBV2,TGTGCCAGCAGGCGGGACTGGGTTGATACGCAGTATTTT,CASRRDWVDTQYF
NA,TRBD1,TRBJ1-2,TRBV5-6,TGTGCCAGCAGTTCACTGACCGGGACAGGTCGCTATGGCTACACCTTC,CASSSLTGTGRYGYTF
NA,TRBD1,TRBJ1-6,TRBV5-4,TGTGCCAGCAGCCCCCGGGACAGGGGATCACCCCTCCACTTT,CASSPRDRGSPLHF
few,TRBD2,TRBJ2-1,TRBV19,TGTGCCAGTACCATGGCGGGACTAGCAAGCTACAATGAGCAGTTCTTC,CASTMAGLASYNEQFF
NA,NA,TRBJ2-7,TRBV5-1,TGCGCCAGCAGTTCAAGTCCGGGGAGCTCCTACGAGCAGTACTTC,CASSSSPGSSYEQYF
NA,NA,TRBJ1-5,TRBV19,TGTGCCAGTAGTCCCGCTGGGAGTAGGGCCGATTCTCAGCCCCAGCATTTT,CASSPAGSRADSQPQHF
NA,TRBD2,TRBJ2-3,TRBV18,TGTGCCAGCTCACCACTAGGCCTAGCGGGGGTCACAGATACGCAGTATTTT,CASSPLGLAGVTDTQYF
few,TRBD1,TRBJ2-7,TRBV5-1,TGCGCCAGCAGCCCGGGACAGTTTGGCTACGAGCAGTACTTC,CASSPGQFGYEQYF
NA,NA,TRBJ2-3,TRBV24-1,TGTGCCACCAGTGACCCGCGGGACGCTCCAAATACGCAGTATTTT,CATSDPRDAPNTQYF
NA,NA,TRBJ2-1,TRBV3-1/TRBV3-2,TGTGCCAGCAGCCAAGGGCAGGACTACAATGAGCAGTTCTTC,CASSQGQDYNEQFF
few,NA,TRBJ2-5,TRBV15,TGTGCCACCAGCAGAGGTGGCGCCCAGGGGGAGACCCAGTACTTC,CATSRGGAQGETQYF
once,NA,TRBJ2-7,TRBV6-5,TGTGCCAGCGGGCGGAGGGACTCCTACGAGCAGTACTTC,CASGRRDSYEQYF
NA,NA,TRBJ2-3,TRBV5-4,TGTGCCAGCAGCTTGCGATATCACAGGGATAGCACAGATACGCAGTATTTT,CASSLRYHRDSTDTQYF
NA,NA,TRBJ1-1,TRBV19,TGTGCCAGTAGGGGGGCCTTTCTGAACACTGAAGCTTTCTTT,CASRGAFLNTEAFF
NA,TRBD2,TRBJ2-1,TRBV4-1,TGCGCCAGCAGCCGACGGACTAGCGGGGGAGACAATGAGCAGTTCTTC,CASSRRTSGGDNEQFF
few,NA,TRBJ2-2,TRBV9,TGTGCCAGCAGTTTGACAGGCCCCGGGGAGCTGTTTTTT,CASSLTGPGELFF
NA,NA,TRBJ1-1,TRBV29-1,TGCAGCGTTGCATCCCGGGTTAACACTGAAGCTTTCTTT,CSVASRVNTEAFF
NA,NA,TRBJ1-2,TRBV18,TGTGCCAGCTCACCCTACAGCTCTGCTAACTATGGCTACACCTTC,CASSPYSSANYGYTF
NA,NA,TRBJ1-6,TRBV6-5,TGTGCCAGCAGTTACGGACCTGAGGGAGCGGAGTCACCCCTCCACTTT,CASSYGPEGAESPLHF